One TCR beta chain is described in this entry. Profiling relied on immunoSEQ multiplex PCR, and the TCRdb table lists in-frame clones only, not all of them. Seen here are 40,000 or so clones, around 86% observed once, and the top ten hold approximately 0.37%. This entry is derived from a study of OX40 agonist ivuxolimab in advanced cancers. Specimen: CD4+ or CD8+ T cells sorted from blood, collected in a trial of the OX40 agonist ivuxolimab. This clonotype was obtained from an adult with an advanced solid tumor such as melanoma, head and neck, liver or kidney cancer.

In DNA form, the CDR3 reads TGCGCCAGCAGCCAAGATTCGGTTAGATATCAGCCCCAGCATTTT. Amino acid sequence: CASSQDSVRYQPQHF. The chain uses TRBV4-1 and TRBJ1-5; D is ambiguous. Germline CDR1 is MGHRA and CDR2 is YSYEKL. Trimming shortened V by 0 bases and J by 5 bases, and 11 bases separated the two germline ends. The CDR3 is 15 amino acids.